This T cell receptor beta chain was sequenced during a study of cytomegalovirus exposure and HLA in healthy donors. Whole-study context: An analysis done earlier identified about 100 million unique TCR beta sequences from around 180 million T cells.

Study conclusions and caveats: There were 160 or so TCR beta chains listed as cytomegalovirus-associated.

The PCR was carried out with 60 Vbeta primers and 13 Jbeta primers. The protocol was immunoSEQ multiplex PCR, while the TCRdb copy is restricted to in-frame clones and leaves out a portion. In the table there are roughly 160,000 clones, roughly 80% of which are singletons. Germline loops: CDR1 SGHTA, CDR2 FQGNSA. With 0 bases removed from V and 10 bases from J, the gap between germline ends came to 13 bases. There are 15 residues in the CDR3. With respect to this clone: No antigen is known for it.

The receptor was derived from a woman in her twenties or thirties in good health and CMV-seropositive. Sequenced input: PBMCs. The V and J genes are TRBV7-2 and TRBJ1-6, with D unresolved. In DNA, the CDR3 is TGTGCCAGCAGCTTAGCGATCGTCCGGGTCTCACCCCTCCACTTT. As protein: CASSLAIVRVSPLHF.